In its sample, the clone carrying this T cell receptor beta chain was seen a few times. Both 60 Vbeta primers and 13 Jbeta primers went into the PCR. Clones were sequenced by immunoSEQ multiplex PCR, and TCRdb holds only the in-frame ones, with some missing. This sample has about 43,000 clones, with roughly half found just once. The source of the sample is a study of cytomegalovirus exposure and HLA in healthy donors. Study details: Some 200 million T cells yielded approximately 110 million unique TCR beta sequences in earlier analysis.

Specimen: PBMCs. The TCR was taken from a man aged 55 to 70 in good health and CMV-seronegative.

The CDR3: CSAASGSYEQFF. In DNA form, the CDR3 reads TGCAGCGCCGCTAGCGGGAGCTATGAGCAGTTCTTC. The J gene is TRBJ2-1, the V gene TRBV29-1; 10 nucleotides align to TRBD2. The germline V gene has CDR1 SQVTM and CDR2 ANQGSEA. The CDR3 loop spans 12 amino acids. V gave up 7 bases and J gave up 8 bases; unmatched junction bases: 5.